This TCR beta chain was sequenced for a study of identical twins. Notes on the study in general: Where out-of-frame alpha sequences were twin-shared, they showed excess low generation probability. The conclusions drew on cross-sectional statistical analysis instead of tracking the same donors.

This clonotype showed up just a few times. The antigen is undetermined. The CDR3 covers 15 residues. V shed 8 bases and J shed 1 base, with 16 bases lying between them. A template switching step contributed a universal primer site, while unique molecular identifiers were present in the cDNA. Each CDR3 protein gets one entry after TCRdb re-called the 5' RACE reads with MiXCR. This sample yields under 1 million distinct CDR3 sequences, of which 12% are seen a single time; under 2% belongs to the top ten. The same data also went into a second study, on yellow fever vaccine responses in identical twins.

The rearrangement links TRBV12-3 or TRBV12-4 to TRBJ2-3; tentative D call: TRBD2 (6 bases). The clonotype originates from a woman aged 18 to 35 in good health. Material: PBMCs. The CDR3 sequence is CASRWVGGGTDTQYF. As DNA, the CDR3 is TGTGCCAGCCGGTGGGTCGGGGGAGGCACAGATACGCAGTATTTT.